This entry features one TCR beta chain sequence. Its antigen is currently unknown. The data belong to a study of CD8 T cells in ankylosing spondylitis. TCRdb analysed the 5' RACE reads with MiXCR anew, one entry per CDR3 protein. The repertoire includes around 150,000 distinct CDR3 sequences, 25% to 35% of them detected once, and about 6.3% sits in the top ten. The study, taken as a whole, reports: Disease-associated clonotypes exhibited CD8+ identity and were relatively infrequent in peripheral blood. Disease-associated clones were reportedly significantly overrepresented in matched ankylosing spondylitis synovial fluid. Seven or eight highly homologous variants made up a TCR beta motif, and this motif appeared characteristic of ankylosing spondylitis blood.

The clonotype was recovered from a male donor with ankylosing spondylitis. Source material: synovial fluid, either unsorted or a sorted T cell fraction (not recorded which).

CDR3 coding DNA: TGTGCCACCAGCAGAGACCCCGCACAGCCCCAGCATTTT. Amino acids: CATSRDPAQPQHF. The genes are TRBV15 and TRBJ1-5; no definite D call. The ends were cut back, 0 bases at V and 7 bases at J, with 7 bases in the middle. CDR1 is LNHNV, CDR2 YYDKDF, per germline (reference sequence). CDR3 length: 13 residues.